The rows below give T cell receptor beta chains drawn from one sample of a study of T cells in Graves' hyperthyroidism and ophthalmopathy. Via MiXCR, TCRdb re-called the multiplex PCR reads, giving one row per CDR3 protein. The sample shows about 700,000 distinct CDR3 sequences, around 15% of them seen only once. The source material was blood. These TCRs come from a woman in her late teens or twenties with Graves' hyperthyroidism. The CDR3 runs from the conserved cysteine through the conserved F or W. D genes are given only for firm matches. The listing skips clone size in some rows; elsewhere it reads once, few, many or a size class.

J: TRBJ2-1
D: .
V: TRBV6-1
size: once
CDR3: CASSRVPGTTTNYEQFF
DNA: TGTGCCAGCAGCCGGGTGCCCGGGACCACCACTAACTACGAGCAGTTCTTC

J: TRBJ2-1
D: .
V: TRBV7-2
size: many
CDR3: CASSSPVGNSYNEQFF
DNA: TGTGCCAGCAGCTCCCCCGTGGGAAACTCCTACAATGAGCAGTTCTTC

J: TRBJ2-3
D: .
V: TRBV20-1
size: .
CDR3: CSVFRQTTDTQYF
DNA: TGCAGTGTTTTTAGACAGACAACAGATACGCAGTATTTT

J: TRBJ2-7
D: .
V: TRBV11-2
size: many
CDR3: CASSPNKRVRFPYEQYF
DNA: TGTGCCAGCAGCCCCAACAAGAGGGTCCGTTTCCCCTACGAGCAGTACTTC

J: TRBJ1-4
D: .
V: TRBV15
size: many
CDR3: CATSTRSGQGEKLFF
DNA: TGTGCCACCAGCACCCGCTCAGGGCAGGGTGAAAAACTGTTTTTT

J: TRBJ2-1
D: TRBD2
V: TRBV27
size: many
CDR3: CASSSRLALNEQFF
DNA: TGTGCCAGCAGTTCCAGACTAGCGCTCAATGAGCAGTTCTTC

J: TRBJ2-2
D: .
V: TRBV7-8
size: .
CDR3: CASSFGGGGNTGELFF
DNA: TGTGCCAGCAGCTTTGGGGGCGGTGGGAACACCGGGGAGCTGTTTTTT

J: TRBJ2-3
D: TRBD2
V: TRBV7-9
size: few
CDR3: CASRSGRAPDTQYF
DNA: TGTGCCAGCAGGAGCGGGAGGGCCCCAGATACGCAGTATTTT

J: TRBJ2-7
D: .
V: TRBV14
size: .
CDR3: CASSQFSEQYF
DNA: TGTGCCAGCAGCCAATTTTCCGAGCAGTACTTC

J: TRBJ2-5
D: .
V: TRBV6-1
size: .
CDR3: CASSYSPIGETQYF
DNA: TGTGCCAGCAGTTACTCACCTATTGGCGAGACCCAGTACTTC

J: TRBJ2-7
D: .
V: TRBV7-9
size: many
CDR3: CASSTQTTGSEQYF
DNA: TGTGCCAGCAGCACCCAGACCACAGGGTCCGAGCAGTACTTC

J: TRBJ1-1
D: TRBD1
V: TRBV7-2
size: many
CDR3: CASSLATGGQSPEAFF
DNA: TGTGCCAGCAGCTTAGCTACAGGGGGACAAAGCCCTGAAGCTTTCTTT

J: TRBJ2-7
D: .
V: TRBV19
size: .
CDR3: CASGQQNANEQYF
DNA: TGTGCCTCAGGACAGCAGAACGCCAACGAGCAGTACTTC

J: TRBJ2-5
D: TRBD2
V: TRBV5-5
size: many
CDR3: CASSSQAGEETQYF
DNA: TGTGCCAGCAGCTCGCAAGCGGGAGAAGAGACCCAGTACTTC

J: TRBJ2-1
D: .
V: TRBV7-9
size: many
CDR3: CASSLDLYNEQFF
DNA: TGTGCCAGCAGTCTGGACTTGTACAATGAGCAGTTCTTC

J: TRBJ1-5
D: .
V: TRBV20-1
size: many
CDR3: CSASSTEANQPQHF
DNA: TGCAGTGCTAGTTCGACAGAAGCCAATCAGCCCCAGCATTTT

J: TRBJ2-7
D: TRBD2
V: TRBV6-2/TRBV6-3
size: .
CDR3: CASSYTTTGGEQYF
DNA: TGTGCCAGCAGTTACACTACAACGGGGGGCGAGCAGTACTTC